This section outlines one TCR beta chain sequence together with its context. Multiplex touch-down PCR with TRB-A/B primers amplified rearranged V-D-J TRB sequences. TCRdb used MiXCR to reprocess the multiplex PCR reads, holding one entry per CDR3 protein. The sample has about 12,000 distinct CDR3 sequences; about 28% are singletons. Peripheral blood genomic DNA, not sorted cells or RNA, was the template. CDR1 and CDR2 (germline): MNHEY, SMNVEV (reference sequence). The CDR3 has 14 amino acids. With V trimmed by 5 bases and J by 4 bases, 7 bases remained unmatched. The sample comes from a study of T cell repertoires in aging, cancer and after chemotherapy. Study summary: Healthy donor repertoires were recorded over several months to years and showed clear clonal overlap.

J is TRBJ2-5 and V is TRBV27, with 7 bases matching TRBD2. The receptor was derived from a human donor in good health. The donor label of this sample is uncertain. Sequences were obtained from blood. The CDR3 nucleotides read TGTGCCAGCAGTCCCTGGGAGGGTCCAGAGACCCAGTACTTC. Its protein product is CASSPWEGPETQYF.